Here is one TCR beta chain with its context. The antigen it binds to is not known. There are no base qualities to consult, and no much larger clone falls within one base. The germline V and J ends show losses of 0 bases and 8 bases respectively, and no gene match explains 4 bases of the junction. Looking up the germline V gene (reference sequence) yields CDR1 GTSNPN and CDR2 SVGIG. The CDR3 sequence holds 13 residues, the cysteine and phenylalanine included. The sequence is cut down to CDR3 DNA, 39 bases in frame from base 1. The treatment or condition label here, explained by the study, means: live attenuated yellow fever vaccine strain. At each blood-draw timepoint, two biological replicates of bulk PBMCs were collected. A standard Ficoll-Paque protocol was used to isolate PBMCs from peripheral blood. TriZol was used to extract RNA from bulk PBMCs, CD4 and CD8 fractions, and dextramer-positive and dextramer-negative fractions.

TCR cDNA was made using 5'RACE template switching, a step that added a universal primer site and unique molecular identifiers. Priming for cDNA synthesis came from both the TCR alpha and TCR beta constant segments. Library amplification used two PCR steps, and the second PCR step added sample barcodes and sequencing adapters. Sequencing of the libraries was done on either Illumina HiSeq 2500 (2x100 bp) or NovaSeq (2x150 bp). The paper's data handling went like this. MIGEC was used to demultiplex reads and collapse the reads into UMI consensus sequences, and MiXCR was used for V(D)J alignment. Vaccine-responding clonotypes were defined with edgeR using replicate PBMC samples, requiring FDR below 0.01 and a log2 fold change above 5 up to day 15. Each bulk clonotype received a CD4 or CD8 identity based on whether the sequenced CD4 or CD8 repertoire contained that clonotype at higher abundance. TCRdb itself trimmed the public reads at Q25 with fastp, ran MiXCR and retained productive beta chains. Rows matching on CDR3 protein sequence are summarized as one entry with the most common DNA and genes. TCRdb, not the original authors, processed these V and J calls. The sample has 400,000 or so distinct CDR3 sequences on record, 6% to 8% of them singletons. Clones ranked in the top ten supply 14% to 15% of the sample.

These data are taken from a study of T cells after yellow fever vaccination (dated by TCRdb to the late 2010s). Study-level background: Libraries from fractions with low cell numbers were prepared with the SMART-Seq v4 Ultra Low Input RNA kit. Blood samples were taken at several timepoints before and after primary and secondary immunization, and bulk PBMC replicates and cell subsets were isolated. To follow T-cell clones before and after both primary and booster YFV17D yellow fever vaccination, bulk TCR alpha and beta repertoires underwent longitudinal sequencing. Two healthy male donors, one aged 18 to 30 and one aged 30 to 40 years, made up the cohort. Beyond this particular receptor, the publication reports: Compared with the primary T-cell response, the secondary T-cell response was weaker but faster, peaking on day 5 rather than day 15. Because abundant contaminating clonotypes from the bulk population could be contained in FACS-sorted repertoires, computational filtering was required. A small fraction of clonotypes appeared in both the CD4 and CD8 compartments, likely as a result of convergent recombination. After the booster, most of the clones that had expanded following primary vaccination were detected again (roughly 97% of CD4 and 88% of CD8), which suggests that memory was broadly maintained. Because the study included only a couple of donors, the extent to which the findings can be generalized is limited.

Recombination linked TRBV30 to TRBJ1-2, with 9 middle bases fitting TRBD1. The sequencing used PBMCs, collected 5 days after the yellow fever booster vaccination. The receptor was isolated from a man under 40 who received the YFV17D yellow fever vaccine. The CDR3: CAWSVGQGLGYTF. The DNA reads as follows: TGTGCCTGGAGTGTTGGACAGGGGCTCGGCTACACCTTC.